What follows describes a single T cell receptor (beta chain). This clonotype was found a few times. Which antigen it targets is not known. No base-level quality is on record; no much larger clone is a single base apart. The CDR3 runs 15 residues from the cysteine to the phenylalanine. Only the CDR3 region is kept as DNA, spanning 45 bases read in frame from base 1. The germline V gene supplies CDR1 SGDLS and CDR2 YYNGEE. This entry is derived from a study of blood T cells in healthy people across ages (dated by TCRdb to the mid-2010s). Looking at the study overall: In model experiments, template switching captured roughly one uniquely barcoded TCR beta cDNA molecule for every two T cells. To track age-related changes in TCR beta repertoire diversity, the study relied on deep sequencing normalized with unique cDNA molecular identifiers. Four age groups were formed from the donors: young (average around 15 years), middle-aged (around 41), aged (around 62) and long-lived (less than 85). To avoid experimental bias, donors of different ages were distributed randomly across sequencing lanes. The study analyzed two additional independent replicas of 1 million unique cDNA reads from the same blood draw for two donors, one aged 18 to 29 and one aged 80 or older.

Here is what the overall study found, with its caveats: Because donor CMV infection status was unknown, age-related changes in expanded clonotypes were potentially confounded. Observed TCR beta diversity per million T cells fell roughly linearly with age, and a significant reduction was already apparent by age around 44. The percentage of naive T cells measured by flow cytometry correlated strongly with observed TCR beta diversity. Because profiling used bulk unsorted PBMCs, naive and antigen-experienced compartments could not be compared conclusively. Estimates of total diversity from one million sequenced T cells were regarded as lower bounds and underestimates. Compared with the aged group, the long-lived group had more naive CD4+ T cells, fewer expanded clones and increased TCR diversity, suggesting age selection.

Donors were a few dozen systemically healthy Caucasian individuals from Russia aged roughly 6 to 95 years. Each donor gave approximately 9.4 milliliters of peripheral blood, drawn into EDTA-treated Vacutainer tubes. PBMCs were isolated by Ficoll-Paque density-gradient centrifugation, with at least 7 million obtained per sample. Total RNA, at least 6 micrograms per sample, was extracted from PBMCs with Trizol reagent. For every donor, an aliquot of PBMCs went through flow cytometry to measure the percentages of naive CD45RAhigh/CD27high T cells. Libraries were built with 5' RACE. The listed sequencing device is Illumina HiSeq 2500. A second about 6 to 11 cycle PCR used a sample-barcoded 5' primer and a J-beta primer mix. A template-switch 5' adaptor carrying 12 random nucleotides introduced a unique molecular identifier onto each TCR beta cDNA molecule. Each sample yielded at least 3 million CDR3-containing paired-end reads. First-strand cDNA synthesis was performed from all RNA using the Mint cDNA synthesis kit, with priming by a TRBC-specific oligonucleotide. Following uracil-DNA glycosylase treatment, all cDNA underwent a first 18-cycle PCR with the universal primers M1SS and BC2_uni_R. The authors' analysis ran thus. Each sample was normalized by randomly selecting 1 million high-quality reads, each carrying a distinct molecular identifier. Reads with shared molecular identifiers were discarded instead of being binned into consensus sequences. MiTCR, run with a Q25 quality threshold and the strictest error-elimination algorithm, handled CDR3 identification, clonotype clustering and error correction. Lower-bound total TCR beta diversity was estimated with a nonparametric unseen species model using Euler transformation. TCRdb reran the public reads through fastp at Q25 and MiXCR, keeping productive beta chains. CDR3 protein duplicates are merged, each entry listing the most common genes and DNA. TCRdb, rather than the study authors, made the V and J calls. The sample table shows 550,000 to 700,000 distinct CDR3 sequences, and 25% to 30% are seen once. The biggest ten clones account for approximately 18% of the sample.

The rearranged chain carries TRBV9 and TRBJ2-5, with TRBD1 matching 8 junction bases. The J call could be wrong; TRBJ2-1 is a better fit for the DNA end. The sample taken for sequencing was blood. The receptor's source is a woman in her seventies in good health. For the CDR3, the sequence is CASSVGQGGANEQFF. The nucleotide sequence reads as follows: TGTGCCAGCAGCGTCGGACAGGGTGGGGCCAATGAGCAGTTCTTC.